What follows are 23 T cell receptor beta chains derived from one specimen sequenced in a study of shared clonotypes between healthy human individuals. Naive CD8 cells, CD45RO-negative and positively selected for CCR7, excluded terminally differentiated effector memory CD45RA+ cells. Data came from immunoSEQ multiplex PCR; TCRdb stores just in-frame clones and leaves some out. The sample records roughly 2.1 million clones, under 95% being singletons. Sequencing was done on a sample of naive CD8+ T cells from PBMCs. These receptors all come from a young man in good health. Some clones in this sample may be carry-over from other donors' samples.

The table lists this clone with a count of one. The rearrangement joins TRBV4-3 to TRBJ1-1; D is undetermined. The V gene lost 4 bases and the J gene lost 8 bases, with 14 bases spanning the gap. The CDR3 contains 13 residues. The germline V gene has CDR1 LGHNA and CDR2 YSLEER. The CDR3, as DNA: TGCGCCAGCAGCCCCTGGATACCGGGCGAAGCTTTCTTT. Translation: CASSPWIPGEAFF.

CDR3 amino acids: CASAGGAGELFF. CDR3 DNA: TGTGCCAGCGCCGGGGGCGCCGGGGAGCTGTTTTTT. The gene calls are TRBV7-9 and TRBJ2-2, with D possibly being TRBD1 or TRBD2 (6 bases each). The V gene lost 8 bases and the J gene lost 6 bases, with 10 bases spanning the gap. Germline-derived CDR1 and CDR2 are SEHNR and FQNEAQ (reference sequence). The CDR3 is made up of 12 amino acids.

The J gene is TRBJ2-7, the V gene TRBV5-6; the D gene is possibly TRBD2 (5 bases). The CDR3 length is 14 residues. The V gene's germline CDR1 is SGHDT and CDR2 YYEEEE. The germline V and J ends were trimmed by 0 bases and 2 bases, with 9 bases remaining between them. CDR3 nucleotide sequence: TGTGCCAGCAGCTTGGTAGCTAGCCCCTACGAGCAGTACTTC. Its protein is CASSLVASPYEQYF.

In its sample, this clone was seen once. The V gene is TRBV29-1, the J gene TRBJ1-4; 7 bases agree with TRBD1. CDR1 SQVTM and CDR2 ANQGSEA come from the germline V gene. V lost 6 bases and J lost 11; bases outside the gene matches: 6. CDR3 length: 11 residues. The CDR3 region has the DNA TGCAGCGTCCGAACAGGGGAGAAACTGTTTTTT. Translated, it gives CSVRTGEKLFF.

This sequence joins TRBV6-5 and TRBJ2-1; D might be TRBD1 (5 bases). CDR1 is MNHEY and CDR2 is SVGAGI in the germline V gene. CDR3 size: 11 residues. The germline V and J ends were trimmed by 11 bases and 7 bases, with 12 bases remaining between them. CDR3 amino acids: CARFRGNEQFF. The CDR3 DNA reads as TGTGCCCGCTTTAGGGGTAATGAGCAGTTCTTC.

The chain joins TRBV10-3 to TRBJ2-1, with D possibly being TRBD2 (5 bases). From germline, CDR1 is ENHRY and CDR2 SYGVKD. V was shortened by 2 bases and J by 6 bases, with 14 bases between the two germline ends. This CDR3 is built from 15 residues. The CDR3: CAISEEGNLSNEQFF. In DNA form, the CDR3 reads TGTGCCATCAGTGAGGAGGGAAACTTGAGCAATGAGCAGTTCTTC.

This chain links TRBV11-1 with TRBJ2-7, with 9 bases identical to TRBD2. Germline V lookup: CDR1 SGHAT, CDR2 FQDESV (reference sequence). V gave up 2 bases and J gave up 3 bases; unmatched junction bases: 8. This CDR3 has 16 residues. Here the CDR3 DNA reads TGTGCCAGCAGCTTACCGGTGACTAGCGGATTCTACGAGCAGTACTTC. This gives the protein CASSLPVTSGFYEQYF.

In its sample, this clone was seen a few times. The gene calls are TRBV2 and TRBJ1-1, with D possibly being TRBD1 (6 bases). CDR1 and CDR2 (germline): SNHLY, FYNNEI. V was clipped by 8 bases and J by 1 base, with 11 bases between them. This CDR3 comprises 13 residues. The CDR3 bases are TGTGCCAGCCAGCAGACAGGGAACACTGAAGCTTTCTTT. Translation: CASQQTGNTEAFF.

The chain has TRBV15 and TRBJ2-2; TRBD1 matches 7 bases. Germline V gene sequence: CDR1 LNHNV, CDR2 YYDKDF (reference sequence). V dropped 0 bases and J dropped 3; count of bases not matched to a gene: 4. The CDR3 is made up of 16 amino acids. CDR3 nucleotides: TGTGCCACCAGCAGAGAGGGCAGGGGGTACACCGGGGAGCTGTTTTTT. It translates to CATSREGRGYTGELFF.

This chain uses TRBV7-9 with TRBJ2-3, with 10 bases aligning to TRBD2. This CDR3 contains 18 residues. The V and J ends lost 4 bases and 2 bases, in that order; junction bases with no gene match: 12. Per the germline V gene, CDR1 is SEHNR and CDR2 is FQNEAQ (reference sequence). Written as DNA, the CDR3 is TGTGCCAGCAGCTCCCCCCTGTCGACTAGCGGGTCCACAGATACGCAGTATTTT. Its protein product is CASSSPLSTSGSTDTQYF.

This clone has just one count. The sample carries other DNA sequences with the same CDR3. This chain links TRBV9 with TRBJ2-7; maybe TRBD2 (6 bases). Germline values: CDR1 SGDLS, CDR2 YYNGEE. The CDR3 contains 14 residues. V lost 0 bases and J lost 4, with 11 bases in between. The CDR3 DNA is TGTGCCAGCAGCGTAGTGTCGGGAGCTTACGAGCAGTACTTC. Its protein is CASSVVSGAYEQYF.

The genes are TRBV5-4 and TRBJ2-1; D call uncertain. The CDR3 contains 12 residues. Germline V CDR1 and CDR2: SGHNT, YYREEE (reference sequence). V dropped 1 base and J dropped 6 bases, with 5 bases sitting between them. As DNA, the CDR3 is TGTGCCAGCAGCTTGAACCTCAATGAGCAGTTCTTC. It is translated as CASSLNLNEQFF.

The rearrangement joins TRBV5-6 to TRBJ2-1; D not certain. Germline CDR1 SGHDT, CDR2 YYEEEE. The CDR3 length is 11 residues. Trimming removed 3 bases at V and 8 bases at J, with 6 bases between. The CDR3 here is CASSSDYEQFF. Here the CDR3 DNA reads TGTGCCAGCAGCTCTGACTATGAGCAGTTCTTC.

In its sample, this clone was seen once. The genes are TRBV2 and TRBJ2-3; 10 bases agree with TRBD2. The V gene's germline CDR1 is SNHLY and CDR2 FYNNEI. V lost 2 bases to trimming and J lost 3 bases; unmatched junction nucleotides: 5. The CDR3 covers 16 residues. The CDR3 bases are TGTGCCAGCAGTGAACAGGTAGCGGGAGGTACAGATACGCAGTATTTT. It yields the protein CASSEQVAGGTDTQYF.

The V call is TRBV30, the J call TRBJ2-7, with D maybe TRBD1 (7 bases). CDR3 length: 16 amino acids. V lost 3 bases and J lost 2, with 20 bases in between. Looked up from germline, CDR1 is GTSNPN and CDR2 is SVGIG (reference sequence). CDR3 nucleotides: TGTGCCTGGAGGCGTTCGCAGGGGGACTTTACCTACGAGCAGTACTTC. Translating it yields CAWRRSQGDFTYEQYF.

This chain connects TRBV7-9 to TRBJ2-3, with D possibly being TRBD2 (5 bases). CDR3 length equals 15 residues. Germline V lookup: CDR1 SEHNR, CDR2 FQNEAQ (reference sequence). V lost 5 bases and J lost 6, with 18 bases in between. This chain's CDR3 is CASSASEGSLDTQYF. The CDR3 DNA sequence: TGTGCCAGCAGCGCTAGTGAGGGATCATTGGATACGCAGTATTTT.

On this clone itself: Other DNA sequences in this sample translate to the same CDR3. The chain recombines TRBV27 with TRBJ2-3; 7 bases align to TRBD1. Looked up from germline, CDR1 is MNHEY and CDR2 is SMNVEV (reference sequence). The CDR3 runs to 14 residues. Trimming at V came to 3 bases and at J to 3 bases, leaving 3 bases not matched to a gene. CDR3 region: CASSFTGATDTQYF. In nucleotides, the CDR3 is TGTGCCAGCAGTTTTACAGGGGCGACAGATACGCAGTATTTT.

J is TRBJ1-2 and V is TRBV6-4; 7 nucleotides line up with TRBD1. The CDR3 has 13 residues. The J segment lost 3 bases and the V segment lost 6 bases, leaving 4 bases of the junction unmatched. Germline lookup yields CDR1 MRHNA and CDR2 SNTAGT. CDR3 sequence: CASRGDRDYGYTF. CDR3 bases: TGTGCCAGCAGGGGGGACAGAGACTATGGCTACACCTTC.

This clone was seen more than once but under ten times. Other DNA sequences of this sample code for an identical CDR3. The rearrangement uses TRBV6-5 and TRBJ1-5, with D hard to call. The CDR3 has 15 amino acids. Germline V gene sequence: CDR1 MNHEY, CDR2 SVGAGI. Trimming removed 0 bases at V and 1 base at J, with 7 bases between. CDR3 sequence reads: CASSYSGESNQPQHF. CDR3 DNA: TGTGCCAGCAGTTACTCGGGAGAAAGCAATCAGCCCCAGCATTTT.

J is TRBJ1-5 and V is TRBV12-2; the D call of TRBD1 is as the table states it, not checked on the DNA. TRBV12-2 is flagged as a pseudogene. This CDR3 region has 18 residues. The CDR3 DNA reads as TGTGCAAGTCGCTTAGCGCGAAGGGGAAGATATAGCAATCAGCCCCAGCATTTT. It encodes CASRLARRGRYSNQPQHF.

The V and J genes are TRBV4-1 and TRBJ1-1; D uncertain. The CDR3 covers 16 residues. Deletions cut 0 bases from V and 7 bases from J, with 18 bases between. Germline values: CDR1 MGHRA, CDR2 YSYEKL. CDR3 nucleotide sequence: TGCGCCAGCAGCCAAGATGGGCCCGGACCCCGGAATGAAGCTTTCTTT. Translating it yields CASSQDGPGPRNEAFF.

The chain employs TRBV7-9 and TRBJ2-7, with D tentatively TRBD1 (6 bases). V lost 5 bases to trimming and J lost 7 bases, with 15 bases between them. The CDR3 is 13 amino acids. The germline V gene encodes CDR1 SEHNR and CDR2 FQNEAQ (reference sequence). CDR3 residues: CASSPGHSREQYF. As DNA, the CDR3 is TGTGCCAGCAGCCCGGGACATAGTAGGGAGCAGTACTTC.

As for this clone: The sample contains more than one DNA sequence encoding this CDR3. This sequence joins TRBV5-1 and TRBJ2-2, with D possibly being TRBD1 (5 bases). Trimming took off 0 bases at V and 5 bases at J, with 5 bases between the two ends. This CDR3 is 13 amino acids long. Looked up from germline, CDR1 is SGHRS and CDR2 is YFSETQ. The CDR3 DNA follows: TGCGCCAGCAGCTTGGAGGGGACCGGGGAGCTGTTTTTT. It is translated as CASSLEGTGELFF.